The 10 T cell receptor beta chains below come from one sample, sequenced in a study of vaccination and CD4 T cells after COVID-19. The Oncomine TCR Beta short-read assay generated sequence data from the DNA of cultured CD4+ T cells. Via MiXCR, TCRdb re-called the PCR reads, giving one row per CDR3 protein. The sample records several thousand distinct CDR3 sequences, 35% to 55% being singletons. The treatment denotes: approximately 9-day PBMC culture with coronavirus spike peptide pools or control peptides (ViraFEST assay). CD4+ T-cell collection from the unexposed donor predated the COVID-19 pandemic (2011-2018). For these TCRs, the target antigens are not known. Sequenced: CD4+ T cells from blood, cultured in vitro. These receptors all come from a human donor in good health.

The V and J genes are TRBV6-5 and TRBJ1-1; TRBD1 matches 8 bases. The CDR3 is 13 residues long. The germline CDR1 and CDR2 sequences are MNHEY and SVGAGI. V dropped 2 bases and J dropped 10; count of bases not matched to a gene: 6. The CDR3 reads CASSYGQGSAAFF. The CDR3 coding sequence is TGTGCCAGCAGTTACGGACAGGGTAGTGCAGCTTTCTTT.

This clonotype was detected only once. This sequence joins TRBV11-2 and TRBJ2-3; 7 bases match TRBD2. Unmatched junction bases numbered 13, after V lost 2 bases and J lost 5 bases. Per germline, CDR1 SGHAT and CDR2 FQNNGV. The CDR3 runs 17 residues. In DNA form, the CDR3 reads TGTGCCAGCAGCTTAACGGGTGCGGGGGTACGGGGAGATACGCAGTATTTT. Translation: CASSLTGAGVRGDTQYF.

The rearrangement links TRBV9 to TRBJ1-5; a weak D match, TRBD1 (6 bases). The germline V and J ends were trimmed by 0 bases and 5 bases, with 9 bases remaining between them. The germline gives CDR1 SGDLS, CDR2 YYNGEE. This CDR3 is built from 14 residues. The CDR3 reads CASSVDPGDQPQHF. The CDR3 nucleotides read TGTGCCAGCAGCGTAGACCCAGGGGATCAGCCCCAGCATTTT.

The CDR3 loop reads CASSLARGTPQHF. In DNA form, the CDR3 reads TGTGCCAGCAGTTTGGCCAGGGGGACCCCCCAGCATTTT. The chain is built from TRBV12-3 or TRBV12-4 and TRBJ1-5; 7 bases agree with TRBD1. The V segment lost 3 bases and the J segment 10 bases; nucleotides outside the gene matches: 6. The CDR3 is 13 residues long.

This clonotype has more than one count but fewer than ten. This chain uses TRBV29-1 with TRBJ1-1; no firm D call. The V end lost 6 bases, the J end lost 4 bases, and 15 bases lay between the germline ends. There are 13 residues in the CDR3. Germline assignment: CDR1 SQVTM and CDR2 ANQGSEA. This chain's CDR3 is CSVQGRVRTEAFF. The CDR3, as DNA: TGCAGCGTCCAAGGGAGGGTACGCACTGAAGCTTTCTTT.

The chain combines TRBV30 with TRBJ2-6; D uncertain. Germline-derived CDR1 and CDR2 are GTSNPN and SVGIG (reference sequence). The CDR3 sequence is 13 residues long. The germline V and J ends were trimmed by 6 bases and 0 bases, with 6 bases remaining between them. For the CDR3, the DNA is TGTGCCTGTAGTCCCTCTGGGGCCAACGTCCTGACTTTC. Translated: CACSPSGANVLTF.

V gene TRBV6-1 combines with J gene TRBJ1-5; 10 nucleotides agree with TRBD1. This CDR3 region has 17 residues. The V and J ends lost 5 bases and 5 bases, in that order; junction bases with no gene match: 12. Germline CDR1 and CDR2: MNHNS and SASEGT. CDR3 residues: CASSISSTGTGDQPQHF. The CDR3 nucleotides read TGTGCCAGCAGTATTTCCTCTACCGGGACAGGGGATCAGCCCCAGCATTTT.

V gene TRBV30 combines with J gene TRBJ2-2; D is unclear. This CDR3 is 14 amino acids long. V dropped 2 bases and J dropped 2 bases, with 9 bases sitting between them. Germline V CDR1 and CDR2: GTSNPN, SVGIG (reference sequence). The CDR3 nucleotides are TGTGCCTGGAGTCGAGGTTACAACACCGGGGAGCTGTTTTTT. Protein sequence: CAWSRGYNTGELFF.

DNA for the CDR3: TGTGCCAGCAGTACAATCACTACAGGGAATAGCAATCAGCCCCAGCATTTT. Translated: CASSTITTGNSNQPQHF. The chain recombines TRBV2 with TRBJ1-5, with a weak D call TRBD1 (6 bases). The CDR3 totals 17 residues. V dropped 5 bases and J dropped 0 bases, with 17 bases sitting between them. CDR1 and CDR2 (germline): SNHLY, FYNNEI.

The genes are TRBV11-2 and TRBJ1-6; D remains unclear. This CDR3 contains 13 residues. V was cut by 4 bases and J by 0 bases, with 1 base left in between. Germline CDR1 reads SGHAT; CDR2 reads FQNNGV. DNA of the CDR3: TGTGCCAGCAGCTACTCCTATAATTCACCCCTCCACTTT. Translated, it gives CASSYSYNSPLHF.